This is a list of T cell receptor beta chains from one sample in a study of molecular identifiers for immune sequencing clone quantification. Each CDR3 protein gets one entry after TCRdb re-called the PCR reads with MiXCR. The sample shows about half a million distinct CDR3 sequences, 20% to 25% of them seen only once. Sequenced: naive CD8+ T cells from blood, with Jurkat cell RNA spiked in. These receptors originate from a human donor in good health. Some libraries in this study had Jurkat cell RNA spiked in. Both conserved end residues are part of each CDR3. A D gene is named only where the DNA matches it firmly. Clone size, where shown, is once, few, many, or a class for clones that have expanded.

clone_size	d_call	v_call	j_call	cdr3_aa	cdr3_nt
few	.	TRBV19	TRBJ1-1	CASSIEGVTEAFF	TGTGCCAGTAGTATAGAGGGGGTCACTGAAGCCTTCTTT
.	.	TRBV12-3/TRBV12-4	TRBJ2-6	CASQSGFGANVLTF	TGTGCCAGCCAGTCGGGTTTTGGGGCCAACGTCCTGACTTTC
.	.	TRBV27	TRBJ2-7	CASSLSVEGEQYF	TGTGCCAGCAGTTTATCTGTAGAGGGCGAGCAGTACTTC
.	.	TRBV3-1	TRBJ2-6	CASSQSEGAGANVLTF	TGTGCCAGCAGCCAATCGGAGGGGGCTGGGGCCAACGTCCTGACTTTC
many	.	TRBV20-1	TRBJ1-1	CSARIGTGTEAFF	TGCAGTGCTAGAATAGGTACGGGCACTGAAGCTTTCTTT
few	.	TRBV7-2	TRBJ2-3	CASSIPGRPSTDTQYF	TGTGCCAGCAGCATACCGGGGCGTCCCAGCACAGATACGCAGTATTTT
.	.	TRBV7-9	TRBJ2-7	CASSTAWGVRTYEQYF	TGTGCCAGCAGTACCGCGTGGGGTGTGCGGACCTACGAGCAGTACTTC
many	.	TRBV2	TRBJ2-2	CASSERAVTGELFF	TGTGCCAGCAGTGAGAGGGCGGTCACCGGGGAGCTGTTTTTT
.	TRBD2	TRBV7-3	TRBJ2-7	CASSLDVYGTSSYEQYF	TGTGCCAGCAGCTTAGATGTATATGGGACTAGTTCGTACGAGCAGTACTTC
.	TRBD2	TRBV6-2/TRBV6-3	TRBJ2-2	CASSTGLAGPGSTGELFF	TGTGCCAGCAGTACGGGACTAGCAGGACCGGGAAGCACCGGGGAGCTGTTTTTT
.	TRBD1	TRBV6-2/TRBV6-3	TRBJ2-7	CASSNPTGEAAYEQYF	TGTGCCAGCAGCAACCCGACAGGGGAGGCTGCCTACGAGCAGTACTTC
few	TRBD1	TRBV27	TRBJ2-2	CASSLAGGTGELFF	TGTGCCAGCAGTTTAGCAGGGGGCACCGGGGAGCTGTTTTTT
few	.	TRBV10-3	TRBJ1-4	CAISELPAGATNEKLFF	TGTGCCATCAGTGAGTTACCTGCGGGGGCAACTAATGAAAAACTGTTTTTT
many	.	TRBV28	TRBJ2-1	CASSPAPYNEQFF	TGTGCCAGCAGTCCCGCACCCTACAATGAGCAGTTCTTC
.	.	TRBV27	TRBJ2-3	CASSFGGRERDTQYF	TGTGCCAGCAGTTTCGGGGGCAGGGAGAGGGATACGCAGTATTTT
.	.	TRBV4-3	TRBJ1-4	CASSQELDTVMKKLFF	TGCGCCAGCAGCCAAGAACTGGACACCGTGATGAAAAAACTGTTTTTT
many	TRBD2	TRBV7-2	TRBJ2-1	CASSLEASGRLHEQFF	TGTGCCAGCAGCTTAGAGGCTAGCGGGAGACTGCATGAGCAGTTCTTC
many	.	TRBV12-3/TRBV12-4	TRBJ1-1	CASSFYHGTEAFF	TGTGCCAGCAGTTTTTATCACGGGACTGAAGCTTTCTTT
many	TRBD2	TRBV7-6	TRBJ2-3	CASSLYLAGGATDTQYF	TGTGCCAGCAGCTTGTATCTAGCGGGGGGGGCTACAGATACGCAGTATTTT
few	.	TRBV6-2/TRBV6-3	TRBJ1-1	CASSYAGLEAFF	TGTGCCAGCAGTTACGCAGGACTTGAAGCTTTCTTT
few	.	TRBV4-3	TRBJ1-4	CASSLDGEATNEKLFF	TGCGCCAGCAGTCTCGACGGGGAAGCAACTAATGAAAAACTGTTTTTT
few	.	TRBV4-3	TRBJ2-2	CASSQDRGQGNTGELFF	TGCGCCAGCAGCCAAGATCGAGGGCAGGGGAACACCGGGGAGCTGTTTTTT
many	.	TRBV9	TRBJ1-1	CASSVGQEGRAFF	TGTGCCAGCAGCGTAGGACAGGAAGGGAGGGCTTTCTTT
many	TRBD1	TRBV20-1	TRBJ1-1	CSASDREATEAFF	TGCAGTGCTTCGGACAGGGAGGCCACTGAAGCTTTCTTT